This T cell receptor (beta chain) comes out of a study of PD-L1 blockade in urothelial cancer. Study at large: Analyses were performed on blood at 3 weeks after treatment start (the second dose) and at 6 weeks. Peripheral blood specimens exhibited a median yield of about 140,000 T cells.

Spiked synthetic TCR analogs estimated absolute template abundance per PCR. Measured with immunoSEQ multiplex PCR; TCRdb has only the in-frame clones, and not every one. The table has around 100,000 clones, roughly 90% seen once; the top ten hold 3% to 4.5%. This CDR3 contains 13 residues. Germline V gene data show CDR1 as SNHLY and CDR2 as FYNNEI. V was cut by 6 bases and J by 4 bases, with 12 bases left in between. As to time point: peripheral blood 6 weeks after treatment start. Per-patient samples, pretreatment and on-treatment, numbered 1 to 8. This clonotype was obtained from a man aged 55 to 70 with urothelial cancer. The J gene is TRBJ1-2, the V gene TRBV2; D might be TRBD1 (5 bases). The sequenced sample was PBMCs, obtained around atezolizumab (anti-PD-L1) treatment. The CDR3 DNA is TGTGCCAGCAGCGCCGGGGGTTTCTATGGCTACACCTTC. The encoded protein is CASSAGGFYGYTF.